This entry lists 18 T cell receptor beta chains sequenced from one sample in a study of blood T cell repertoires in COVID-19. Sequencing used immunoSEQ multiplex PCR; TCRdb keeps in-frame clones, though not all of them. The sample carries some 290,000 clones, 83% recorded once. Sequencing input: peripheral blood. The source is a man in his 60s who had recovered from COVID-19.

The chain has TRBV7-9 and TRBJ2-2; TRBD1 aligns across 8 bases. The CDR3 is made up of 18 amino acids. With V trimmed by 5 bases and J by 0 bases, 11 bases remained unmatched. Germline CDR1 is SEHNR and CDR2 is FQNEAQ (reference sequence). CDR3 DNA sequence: TGTGCCAGCAGCCTCTCCGGTGCGACAGGGGCGAACACCGGGGAGCTGTTTTTT. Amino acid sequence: CASSLSGATGANTGELFF.

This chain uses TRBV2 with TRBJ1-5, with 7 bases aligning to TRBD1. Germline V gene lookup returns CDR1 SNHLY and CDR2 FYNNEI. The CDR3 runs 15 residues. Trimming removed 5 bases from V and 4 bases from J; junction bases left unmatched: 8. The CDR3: CASSSKGADNQPQHF. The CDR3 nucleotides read TGTGCCAGCAGTAGTAAGGGGGCCGATAATCAGCCCCAGCATTTT.

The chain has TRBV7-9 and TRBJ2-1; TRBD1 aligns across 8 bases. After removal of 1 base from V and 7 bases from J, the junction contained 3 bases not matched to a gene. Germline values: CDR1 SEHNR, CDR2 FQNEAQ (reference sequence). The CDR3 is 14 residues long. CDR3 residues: CASSLGRGRNEQFF. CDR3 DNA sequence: TGTGCCAGCAGCTTAGGCAGGGGGCGAAATGAGCAGTTCTTC.

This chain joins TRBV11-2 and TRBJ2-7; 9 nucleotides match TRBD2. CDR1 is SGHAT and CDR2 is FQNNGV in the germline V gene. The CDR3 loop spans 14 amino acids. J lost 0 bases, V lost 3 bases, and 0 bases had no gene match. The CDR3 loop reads CASSLTSGSYEQYF. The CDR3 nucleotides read TGTGCCAGCAGCTTGACTAGCGGCTCCTACGAGCAGTACTTC.

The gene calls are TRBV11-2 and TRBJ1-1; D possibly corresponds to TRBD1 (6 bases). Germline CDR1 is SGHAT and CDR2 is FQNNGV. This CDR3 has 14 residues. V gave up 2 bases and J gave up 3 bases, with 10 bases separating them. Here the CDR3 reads CASSLQGRHTEAFF. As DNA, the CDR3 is TGTGCCAGCAGCTTACAGGGGCGGCACACTGAAGCTTTCTTT.

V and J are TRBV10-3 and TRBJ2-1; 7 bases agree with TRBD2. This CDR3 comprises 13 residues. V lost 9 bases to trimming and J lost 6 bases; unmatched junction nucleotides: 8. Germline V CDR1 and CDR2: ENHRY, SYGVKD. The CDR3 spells CAIKRDSRNEQFF. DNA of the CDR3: TGTGCCATTAAGCGGGACTCGCGCAATGAGCAGTTCTTC.

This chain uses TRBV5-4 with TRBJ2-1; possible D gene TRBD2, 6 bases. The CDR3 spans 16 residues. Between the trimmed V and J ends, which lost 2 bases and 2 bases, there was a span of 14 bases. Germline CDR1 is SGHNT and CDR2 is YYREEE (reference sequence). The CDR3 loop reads CASSFPPASAYNEQFF. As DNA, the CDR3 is TGTGCCAGCAGCTTTCCCCCCGCTAGCGCCTACAATGAGCAGTTCTTC.

The CDR3 region is CASGQKTYEQYF. CDR3 nucleotides: TGTGCCAGCGGGCAGAAAACCTACGAGCAGTACTTC. This sequence joins TRBV27 and TRBJ2-7; unclear D gene. This CDR3 has 12 amino acids. In germline, CDR1 is MNHEY, CDR2 SMNVEV (reference sequence). Trimming removed 8 bases from V and 2 bases from J, with 10 bases in between.

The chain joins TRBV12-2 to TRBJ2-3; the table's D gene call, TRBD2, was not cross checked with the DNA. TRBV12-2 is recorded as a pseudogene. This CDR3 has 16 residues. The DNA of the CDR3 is TGTGCAAGTCGCTTAGGAACTAGCGGAGACACAGATACGCAGTATTTT. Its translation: CASRLGTSGDTDTQYF.

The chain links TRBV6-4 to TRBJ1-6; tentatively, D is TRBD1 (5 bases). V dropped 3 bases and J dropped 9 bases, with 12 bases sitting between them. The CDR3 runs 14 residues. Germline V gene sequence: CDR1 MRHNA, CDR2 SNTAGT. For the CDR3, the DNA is TGTGCCAGCAGTGAAGCTTATAGGGGTTCACCCCTCCACTTT. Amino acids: CASSEAYRGSPLHF.

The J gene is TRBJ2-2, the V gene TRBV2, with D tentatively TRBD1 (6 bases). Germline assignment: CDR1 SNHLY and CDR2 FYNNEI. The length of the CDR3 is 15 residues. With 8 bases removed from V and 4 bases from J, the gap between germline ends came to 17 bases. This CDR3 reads CASVVRAGVTGELFF. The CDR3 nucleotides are TGTGCCAGCGTCGTTAGAGCAGGGGTCACCGGGGAGCTGTTTTTT.

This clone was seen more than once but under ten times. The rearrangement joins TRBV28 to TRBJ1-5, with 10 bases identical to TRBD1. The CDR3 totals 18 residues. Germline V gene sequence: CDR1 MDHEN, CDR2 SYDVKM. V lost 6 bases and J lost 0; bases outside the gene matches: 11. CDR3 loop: CASSPGQGGPYSNQPQHF. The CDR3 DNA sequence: TGTGCCAGCAGCCCCGGACAGGGGGGTCCTTATAGCAATCAGCCCCAGCATTTT.

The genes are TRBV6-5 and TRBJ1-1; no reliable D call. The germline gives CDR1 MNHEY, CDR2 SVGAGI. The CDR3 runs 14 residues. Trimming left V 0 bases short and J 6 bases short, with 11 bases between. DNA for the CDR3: TGTGCCAGCAGTTACTCAGCCGCCGGAGCTGAAGCTTTCTTT. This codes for CASSYSAAGAEAFF.

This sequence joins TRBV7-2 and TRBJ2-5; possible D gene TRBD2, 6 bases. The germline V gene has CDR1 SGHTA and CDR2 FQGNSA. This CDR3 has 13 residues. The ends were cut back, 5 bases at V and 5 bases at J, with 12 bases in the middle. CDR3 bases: TGTGCCAGCAGCCCCCGGAGCGGGGAGACCCAGTACTTC. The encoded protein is CASSPRSGETQYF.

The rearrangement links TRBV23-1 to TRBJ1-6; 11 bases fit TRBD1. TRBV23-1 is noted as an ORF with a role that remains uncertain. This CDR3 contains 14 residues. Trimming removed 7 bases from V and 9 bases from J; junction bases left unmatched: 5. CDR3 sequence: CASTLGTGGSPLHF. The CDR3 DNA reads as TGCGCCAGCACCCTCGGGACAGGGGGTTCACCCCTCCACTTT.

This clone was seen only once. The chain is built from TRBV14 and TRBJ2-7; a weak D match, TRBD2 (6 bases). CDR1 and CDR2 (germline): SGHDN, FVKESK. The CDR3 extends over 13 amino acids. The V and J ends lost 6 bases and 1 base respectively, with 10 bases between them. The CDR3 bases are TGTGCCAGCAGTCCGGGACTGTCCTACGAGCAGTACTTC. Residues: CASSPGLSYEQYF.

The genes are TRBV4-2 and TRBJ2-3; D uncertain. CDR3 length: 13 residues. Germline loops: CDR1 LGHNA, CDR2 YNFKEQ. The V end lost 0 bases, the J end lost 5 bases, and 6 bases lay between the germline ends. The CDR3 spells CASSQERGDTQYF. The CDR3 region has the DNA TGTGCCAGCAGCCAAGAGAGAGGAGATACGCAGTATTTT.

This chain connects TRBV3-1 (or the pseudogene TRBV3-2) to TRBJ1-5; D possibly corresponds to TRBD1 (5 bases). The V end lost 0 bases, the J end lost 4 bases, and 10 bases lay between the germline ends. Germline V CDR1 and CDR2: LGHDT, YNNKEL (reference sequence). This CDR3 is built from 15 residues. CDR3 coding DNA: TGTGCCAGCAGCCAAGACGGGCGGGGGAATCAGCCCCAGCATTTT. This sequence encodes CASSQDGRGNQPQHF.